This T cell receptor beta chain was found in a study of Ad26.COV2.S vaccination and SARS-CoV-2 variants. The V gene lost 3 bases and the J gene lost 2 bases, with 17 bases spanning the gap. CDR1 and CDR2 from the germline V gene are MGHRA and YSYEKL. The CDR3 consists of 16 residues. The treatment was: some 20 received Ad26.COV2.S at low or high dose, single or two shots; 5 received placebo; per-sample allocation not given. Day 63 following the first vaccine or placebo injection was when the samples were taken. This table comes from immunoSEQ multiplex PCR, and its TCRdb copy is limited to in-frame clones, with some not included. This sample yields about 400,000 clones, of which 80% to 90% are seen a single time; 7.4% belongs to the top ten.

The TCR originated in a person between 18 and 59 years old who received the Ad26.COV2.S COVID-19 vaccine or a placebo. The chain recombines TRBV4-1 with TRBJ2-7, with a tentative D call TRBD2 (7 bases). This material consisted of peripheral blood, taken in a trial of Ad26.COV2.S vaccine versus placebo. The DNA of the CDR3 is TGCGCCAGCAGCCACCACGGAGGGGGGGGAACCTACGAGCAGTACTTC. Translating it yields CASSHHGGGGTYEQYF.